The entry below gives a single T cell receptor beta chain sequence along with its context. The entry originates in a study of blood T cell repertoires in COVID-19. As for the study in general: Acute and convalescent COVID-19 samples came from the United States, Italy and Spain. PBMCs, B-cell-depleted T cells, or T cells provided the cDNA or gDNA that made up the material.

Under the authors' procedure: Nucleated cell counts were estimated from reference gene primer amplification. Using immunoSEQ multiplex PCR, the repertoire was profiled, and TCRdb retains in-frame clones only, with some absent. D and trimming were read from the DNA, whereas the V and J calls and clone size are those reported in that table. The profile covers about 210,000 clones, with 75% to 90% appearing a single time and more than 4.5% taken by the ten largest. Germline-derived CDR1 and CDR2 are MGHRA and YSYEKL. Trimming removed 3 bases from V and 8 bases from J; junction bases left unmatched: 3. The CDR3 consists of 13 residues.

The receptor's source is a woman in her thirties or forties with acute or convalescent COVID-19. Source material: peripheral blood. This chain uses TRBV4-1 with TRBJ1-4, with 7 bases lining up with TRBD1. The CDR3 region is CASSQPGGEKLFF. DNA for the CDR3: TGCGCCAGCAGCCAGCCAGGGGGAGAAAAACTGTTTTTT.